Below, 29 T cell receptor beta chains from the same sample are listed, as sequenced in a study of OX40 agonist ivuxolimab in advanced cancers. Profiling relied on immunoSEQ multiplex PCR, and the TCRdb table lists in-frame clones only, not all of them. The sample includes some 50,000 clones, 70% to 90% of them seen just once. The starting material was CD4+ or CD8+ T cells sorted from blood, obtained in a trial of the OX40 agonist ivuxolimab. Receptor source: an adult with an advanced solid tumor such as melanoma, head and neck, liver or kidney cancer.

Only a few counts were recorded for this clone. This chain links TRBV7-9 with TRBJ1-6, with a possible D match to TRBD1 (6 bases). Germline V gene sequence: CDR1 SEHNR, CDR2 FQNEAQ (reference sequence). Trimming cost V 3 bases and J 8 bases, with 11 bases left between them. CDR3 length: 14 residues. This CDR3 is CASSLVQGHSPLHF. The CDR3 DNA follows: TGTGCCAGCAGCTTGGTACAGGGACATTCACCCCTCCACTTT.

This clone showed up just once. This sequence joins TRBV7-3 and TRBJ2-4, with 14 positions matching TRBD2. The germline CDR1 and CDR2 sequences are SGHTA and FQGTGA. After removal of 5 bases from V and 2 bases from J, the junction contained 11 bases not matched to a gene. This CDR3 spans 19 amino acids. The DNA for the CDR3 is TGTGCCAGCAGCCCCTCGGGACTAGCGGGAGAGCCTCCCAAAAACATTCAGTACTTC. Translating gives CASSPSGLAGEPPKNIQYF.

The chain recombines TRBV9 with TRBJ2-7; TRBD1 or TRBD2 may be the D gene (6 bases each). The CDR3 extends over 16 amino acids. Trimming stripped 0 bases from V and 5 bases from J, with 18 bases between. Germline V lookup: CDR1 SGDLS, CDR2 YYNGEE. The CDR3 DNA is TGTGCCAGCAGCGTAGTGGAGGAGGGGGGCCTCAACGAGCAGTACTTC. Its protein is CASSVVEEGGLNEQYF.

This clone was observed a few times. The chain recombines TRBV13 with TRBJ2-7; TRBD1 aligns across 10 bases. V was pared by 5 bases and J by 3 bases, with 4 bases of the junction left unmatched. Germline V CDR1 and CDR2: PRHDT, FYEKMQ (reference sequence). This CDR3 is built from 14 residues. CDR3 sequence reads: CASSPGQGGYEQYF. The CDR3 DNA reads TGTGCCAGCAGCCCAGGACAGGGGGGCTACGAGCAGTACTTC.

The chain recombines TRBV4-1 with TRBJ2-1; 7 nucleotides agree with TRBD2. The CDR3 covers 15 residues. J was trimmed by 2 bases and V by 0 bases; bases with no gene match: 1. Germline V gives CDR1 MGHRA, CDR2 YSYEKL. Here the CDR3 DNA reads TGCGCCAGCAGCCAAGAGGGAGGGCCCTACAATGAGCAGTTCTTC. Residues: CASSQEGGPYNEQFF.

This clone was picked up one time. The J gene is TRBJ2-7, the V gene TRBV13, with D possibly TRBD2 on 5 matching bases. The CDR3 extends over 13 amino acids. V gave up 7 bases and J gave up 7 bases, with 17 bases separating them. CDR1 is PRHDT, CDR2 FYEKMQ, per germline (reference sequence). The CDR3 reads CASTMVGDREQYF. CDR3 DNA sequence: TGTGCCAGCACCATGGTCGGGGATCGTGAGCAGTACTTC.

The chain employs TRBV13 and TRBJ1-1; D gene uncertain. The ends were cut back, 5 bases at V and 4 bases at J, with 17 bases in the middle. CDR3 length equals 15 residues. Germline V gene data show CDR1 as PRHDT and CDR2 as FYEKMQ (reference sequence). CDR3 nucleotide sequence: TGTGCCAGCAGCCCCCCCAATCGAGGGAGCACTGAAGCTTTCTTT. This gives the protein CASSPPNRGSTEAFF.

The chain combines TRBV11-1 with TRBJ2-1; D is possibly TRBD2 (6 bases). The CDR3 is made up of 16 amino acids. Germline assignment: CDR1 SGHAT and CDR2 FQDESV (reference sequence). V was cut by 5 bases and J by 1 base, with 15 bases left in between. The CDR3 is CASSLHRGYSYNEQFF. For the CDR3, the DNA is TGTGCCAGCAGCCTACACCGGGGGTATTCCTACAATGAGCAGTTCTTC.

This clone was seen a few times. The chain employs TRBV27 and TRBJ1-2; D not certain. Trimming left V 6 bases short and J 6 bases short, with 14 bases between. The CDR3 sequence is 13 residues long. The germline CDR1 and CDR2 sequences are MNHEY and SMNVEV (reference sequence). This chain's CDR3 is CASSTSPWDGYTF. The CDR3 nucleotides are TGTGCCAGCAGCACTTCCCCTTGGGATGGCTACACCTTC.

V gene TRBV6-5 combines with J gene TRBJ2-5; the D gene is possibly TRBD2 (5 bases). CDR1 MNHEY and CDR2 SVGAGI come from the germline V gene. The CDR3 runs 14 residues. V was shortened by 6 bases and J by 5 bases, with 16 bases between the two germline ends. CDR3 nucleotide sequence: TGTGCCAGCAGCCTAGCCGAGCGCGGGGAGACCCAGTACTTC. Translating it yields CASSLAERGETQYF.

This chain connects TRBV7-2 to TRBJ1-2; TRBD1 is a possible D gene (5 bases). In germline, CDR1 is SGHTA, CDR2 FQGNSA. The CDR3 is 14 amino acids. V was cut by 2 bases and J by 3 bases, with 10 bases left in between. This CDR3 is CASSLRQGYYGYTF. CDR3 sequence (DNA): TGTGCCAGCAGCTTACGGCAGGGCTACTATGGCTACACCTTC.

The rearrangement links TRBV30 to TRBJ2-7, with TRBD2 as a possible D gene (6 bases). The V gene lost 4 bases and the J gene lost 4 bases, with 17 bases spanning the gap. The CDR3 loop spans 14 amino acids. Germline V gene lookup returns CDR1 GTSNPN and CDR2 SVGIG (reference sequence). The CDR3 reads CAWNPGGGPYEQYF. As DNA, the CDR3 is TGTGCCTGGAACCCCGGTGGAGGGCCGTACGAGCAGTACTTC.

The J gene is TRBJ2-1, the V gene TRBV11-2; 8 bases match TRBD2. Germline trimming cut 0 bases from V and 4 bases from J; bases unmatched to any gene: 8. In germline, CDR1 is SGHAT, CDR2 FQNNGV. The CDR3 length is 17 residues. CDR3 nucleotides: TGTGCCAGCAGCTTAGAGCGGGGGGCCCCCAAATACAATGAGCAGTTCTTC. This encodes CASSLERGAPKYNEQFF.

The CDR3 here is CASSWDRVEQYF. The CDR3 bases are TGTGCCAGCAGCTGGGACAGAGTAGAGCAGTACTTC. The genes are TRBV7-2 and TRBJ2-7; 7 bases fit TRBD1. V lost 4 bases and J lost 7; bases outside the gene matches: 4. CDR3 size: 12 residues. Germline CDR1 and CDR2: SGHTA and FQGNSA.

The rearrangement uses TRBV6-4 and TRBJ2-1; TRBD2 matches 8 bases. J gave up 9 bases and V 3 bases, and 7 bases lay outside the gene matches. Looked up from germline, CDR1 is MRHNA and CDR2 is SNTAGT. The CDR3 runs 14 residues. The CDR3 region has the DNA TGTGCCAGCAGTGAAGGGACTAGAATAGGTGAGCAGTTCTTC. This gives the protein CASSEGTRIGEQFF.

The sample holds one count of this clone. This chain joins TRBV7-8 and TRBJ2-7, with TRBD1 matching 9 bases. V was pared by 5 bases and J by 3 bases, with 14 bases of the junction left unmatched. The CDR3 is 17 residues long. CDR1 and CDR2 (germline): SGHVS, FQNEAQ. The CDR3 DNA sequence: TGTGCCAGCAGCCCGTCTCCCTCGGACAGGGGTTTCTACGAGCAGTACTTC. Translating gives CASSPSPSDRGFYEQYF.

V is TRBV6-5 and J is TRBJ1-5, with D unresolved. CDR1 is MNHEY, CDR2 SVGAGI, per germline. This CDR3 is built from 13 residues. The V end was cut by 5 bases, the J end by 4 bases, with 9 bases between. The CDR3 nucleotides read TGTGCCAGCAGTGCTGGATTGAATCAGCCCCAGCATTTT. Translated, it gives CASSAGLNQPQHF.

The chain couples TRBV9 to TRBJ1-2, with D possibly being TRBD1 (5 bases). Germline lookup yields CDR1 SGDLS and CDR2 YYNGEE. The length of the CDR3 is 17 residues. V lost 0 bases and J 8 bases, leaving 23 bases between the germline ends. The chain's CDR3 is CASSVGHIGEGVGGYTF. CDR3 DNA: TGTGCCAGCAGCGTAGGTCACATAGGGGAGGGCGTTGGAGGCTACACCTTC.

This sequence joins TRBV19 and TRBJ2-6; D might be TRBD2 (5 bases). Between the trimmed V and J ends, which lost 5 bases and 2 bases, there was a span of 7 bases. Germline CDR1 and CDR2: LNHDA and SQIVND (reference sequence). The CDR3 covers 14 residues. The DNA for the CDR3 is TGTGCCAGTAGTCCCGGGGCTGGGGCCAACGTCCTGACTTTC. It codes for CASSPGAGANVLTF. The full variable domain, its missing parts supplied by reference TRBV19 and TRBJ2-6, is DGGITQSPKYLFRKEGQNVTLSCEQNLNHDAMYWYRQDPGQGLRLIYYSQIVNDFQKGDIAEGYSVSREKKESFPLTVTSAQKNPTAFYLCASSPGAGANVLTFGAGSRLTVL.

The V call is TRBV29-1, the J call TRBJ1-2, with a weak D call TRBD1 (5 bases). Trimming removed 7 bases at V and 5 bases at J, with 14 bases between. Per germline, CDR1 SQVTM and CDR2 ANQGSEA. CDR3 length: 12 amino acids. The CDR3 DNA follows: TGCAGCGCAGGGTTGCAGGGTTATGGCTACACCTTC. Protein: CSAGLQGYGYTF.

This chain uses TRBV6-6 with TRBJ1-2; perhaps TRBD1 as D (5 bases). Germline CDR1 is MNHNY and CDR2 is SVGAGI (reference sequence). CDR3 length: 11 residues. The V end was cut by 8 bases, the J end by 4 bases, with 8 bases between. CDR3 region: CASQGSYGYTF. In DNA, the CDR3 is TGTGCCAGCCAGGGCTCCTATGGCTACACCTTC.

The chain is built from TRBV9 and TRBJ1-1; D gene ambiguous. Between the trimmed V and J ends, which lost 6 bases and 3 bases, there was a span of 12 bases. The length of the CDR3 is 13 residues. Germline loops: CDR1 SGDLS, CDR2 YYNGEE. The CDR3 region is CASTFLQHTEAFF. The CDR3 region has the DNA TGTGCCAGCACTTTTTTGCAGCACACTGAAGCTTTCTTT.

The chain links TRBV2 to TRBJ2-1, with a possible D match to TRBD2 (6 bases). Trimming removed 7 bases at V and 8 bases at J, with 12 bases between. This CDR3 is 12 amino acids long. Germline lookup yields CDR1 SNHLY and CDR2 FYNNEI. CDR3 loop: CASTTGTHEQFF. CDR3 nucleotide sequence: TGTGCCAGCACCACGGGGACTCATGAGCAGTTCTTC.

This chain links TRBV4-2 with TRBJ2-5; 14 positions agree with TRBD2. The germline V gene has CDR1 LGHNA and CDR2 YNFKEQ. J lost 5 bases, V lost 4 bases, and 9 bases had no gene match. The CDR3 is made up of 17 amino acids. CDR3 in DNA: TGTGCCAGCAGCCCCCTGGGACTAGCGGGAGTTCGGGAGACCCAGTACTTC. Translating it yields CASSPLGLAGVRETQYF.

J is TRBJ2-5 and V is TRBV19; 7 nucleotides agree with TRBD1. The CDR3 length is 13 residues. Per the germline V gene, CDR1 is LNHDA and CDR2 is SQIVND (reference sequence). With 7 bases clipped from V and 7 bases from J, the junction kept 9 bases outside the gene matches. In nucleotides, the CDR3 is TGTGCCAGTACTACAACAGGGGCGCGGACCCAGTACTTC. This sequence encodes CASTTTGARTQYF.

This chain joins TRBV6-4 and TRBJ1-5; D is uncertain. V was clipped by 5 bases and J by 4 bases, with 15 bases between them. The CDR3 length is 15 residues. Germline CDR1 and CDR2: MRHNA and SNTAGT. The DNA for the CDR3 is TGTGCCAGCAGTCAGTCGGAAGCGCCGAATCAGCCCCAGCATTTT. Its protein product is CASSQSEAPNQPQHF.

This rearrangement joins TRBV9 to TRBJ2-1, with TRBD2 matching 8 bases. V trimming: 0 bases; J trimming: 0 bases; junction bases outside the gene matches: 5. The CDR3 sequence is 17 residues long. Germline V CDR1 and CDR2: SGDLS, YYNGEE. Here the CDR3 reads CASSVDLAGSSYNEQFF. The DNA for the CDR3 is TGTGCCAGCAGCGTAGACCTAGCGGGCAGCTCCTACAATGAGCAGTTCTTC.

The chain has TRBV7-8 and TRBJ2-1, with TRBD1 identical over 8 bases. The CDR3 totals 14 residues. Germline-derived CDR1 and CDR2 are SGHVS and FQNEAQ. V lost 4 bases, J lost 4 bases, and 3 bases stayed unmatched. The CDR3 DNA reads TGTGCCAGCAGCTCGGACAGGGCTTACAATGAGCAGTTCTTC. This codes for CASSSDRAYNEQFF. The variable domain in full, with the rest retrieved from reference TRBV7-8 and TRBJ2-1, is GAGVSQSPRYKVAKRGQDVALRCDPISGHVSLFWYQQALGQGPEFLTYFQNEAQLDKSGLPSDRFFAERPEGSVSTLKIQRTQQEDSAVYLCASSSDRAYNEQFFGPGTRLTVL.

The rearrangement uses TRBV5-6 and TRBJ2-4; D is possibly TRBD1 or TRBD2 (5 bases each). This CDR3 has 15 residues. Trimming took 0 bases from V and 3 from J, leaving 10 bases between them. Germline CDR1 and CDR2: SGHDT and YYEEEE. The CDR3 coding sequence is TGTGCCAGCAGCTTGGGGGACGGTCTCAAAAACATTCAGTACTTC. Its translation: CASSLGDGLKNIQYF. Using reference TRBV5-6 and TRBJ2-4 for the parts outside the CDR3, the full variable domain is DAGVTQSPTHLIKTRGQQVTLRCSPKSGHDTVSWYQQALGQGPQFIFQYYEEEERQRGNFPDRFSGHQFPNYSSELNVNALLLGDSALYLCASSLGDGLKNIQYFGAGTRLSVL.